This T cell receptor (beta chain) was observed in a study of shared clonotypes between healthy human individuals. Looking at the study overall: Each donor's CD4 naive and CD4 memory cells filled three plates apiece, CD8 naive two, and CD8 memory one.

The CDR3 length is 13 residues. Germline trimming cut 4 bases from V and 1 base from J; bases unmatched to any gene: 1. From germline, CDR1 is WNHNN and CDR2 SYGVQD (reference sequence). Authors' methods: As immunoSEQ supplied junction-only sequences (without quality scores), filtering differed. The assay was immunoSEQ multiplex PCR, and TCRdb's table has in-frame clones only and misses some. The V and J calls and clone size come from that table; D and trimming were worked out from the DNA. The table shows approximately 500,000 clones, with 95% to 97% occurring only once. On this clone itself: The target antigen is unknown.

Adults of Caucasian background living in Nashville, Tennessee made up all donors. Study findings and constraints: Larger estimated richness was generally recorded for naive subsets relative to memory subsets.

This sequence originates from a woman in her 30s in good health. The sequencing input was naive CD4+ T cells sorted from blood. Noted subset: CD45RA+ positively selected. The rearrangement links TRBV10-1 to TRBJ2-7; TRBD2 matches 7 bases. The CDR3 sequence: CASSGLASYEQYF. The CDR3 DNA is TGCGCCAGCAGTGGACTAGCTTCCTACGAGCAGTACTTC.